The clone carrying this T cell receptor beta chain was seen at least ten times. The data were taken from a study of T cells in Graves' hyperthyroidism and ophthalmopathy. Researchers amplified the TCR beta CDR3 regions from RNA transcripts. First-round RT-PCR with HTBI primers amplified the TCR CDR3 region. MiXCR was run by TCRdb on the multiplex PCR reads, yielding one entry per CDR3 protein. This sample has about 350,000 distinct CDR3 sequences; roughly 18% occur once, and the top ten carry 15% to 17%. Uncontrolled infection, other autoimmune disease, pregnancy or lactation led to exclusion. The PBMCs studied were ones that came from 10 ml fresh peripheral blood. This clonotype was obtained from a middle-aged woman with Graves' ophthalmopathy. The sequencing sample was made of blood.

The DNA of the CDR3 is TGTGCCTGGAGTCACAGGAATGGTGGCTACACCTTC. The encoded protein is CAWSHRNGGYTF. This chain joins TRBV30 and TRBJ1-2; D perhaps matches TRBD1 (5 bases). With 2 bases removed from V and 7 bases from J, the gap between germline ends came to 11 bases. This CDR3 has 12 amino acids. Germline CDR1 GTSNPN, CDR2 SVGIG (reference sequence).